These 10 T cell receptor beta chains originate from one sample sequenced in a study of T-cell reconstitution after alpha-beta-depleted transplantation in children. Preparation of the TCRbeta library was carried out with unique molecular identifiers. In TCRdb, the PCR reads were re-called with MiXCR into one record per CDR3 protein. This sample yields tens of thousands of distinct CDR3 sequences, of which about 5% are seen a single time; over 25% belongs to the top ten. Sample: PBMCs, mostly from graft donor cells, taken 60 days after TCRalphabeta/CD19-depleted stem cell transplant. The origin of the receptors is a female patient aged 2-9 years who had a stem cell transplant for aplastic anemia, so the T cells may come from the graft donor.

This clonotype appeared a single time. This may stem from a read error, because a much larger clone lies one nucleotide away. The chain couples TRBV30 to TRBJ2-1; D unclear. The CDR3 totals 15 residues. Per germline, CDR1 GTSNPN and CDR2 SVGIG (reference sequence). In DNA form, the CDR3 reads TGTGCCTGGAGCTCCGGCCACGGCTCCTACAATGAGCGGTTCTTC. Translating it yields CAWSSGHGSYNERFF.

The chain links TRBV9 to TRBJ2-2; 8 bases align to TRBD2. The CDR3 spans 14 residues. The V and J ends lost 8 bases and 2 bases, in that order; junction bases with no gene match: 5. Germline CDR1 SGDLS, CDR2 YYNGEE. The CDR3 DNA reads TGTGCCAGTCGGGGGGGAACTAACACCGGGGAGCTGTTTTTT. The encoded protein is CASRGGTNTGELFF.

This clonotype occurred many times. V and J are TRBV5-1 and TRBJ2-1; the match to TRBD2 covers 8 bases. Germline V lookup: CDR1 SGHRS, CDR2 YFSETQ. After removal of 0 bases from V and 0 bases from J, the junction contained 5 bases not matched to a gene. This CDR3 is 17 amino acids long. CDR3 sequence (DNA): TGCGCCAGCAGCTTGGGTGGCGGGGGGACCTCCTACAATGAGCAGTTCTTC. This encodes CASSLGGGGTSYNEQFF. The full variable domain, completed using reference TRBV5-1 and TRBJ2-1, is KAGVTQTPRYLIKTRGQQVTLSCSPISGHRSVSWYQQTPGQGLQFLFEYFSETQRNKGNFPGRFSGRQFSNSRSEMNVSTLELGDSALYLCASSLGGGGTSYNEQFFGPGTRLTVL.

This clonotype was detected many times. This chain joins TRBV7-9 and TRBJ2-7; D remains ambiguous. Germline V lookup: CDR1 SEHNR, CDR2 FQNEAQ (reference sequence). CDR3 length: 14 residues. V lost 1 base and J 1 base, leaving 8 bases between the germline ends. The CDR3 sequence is CASSLGANSYEQYV. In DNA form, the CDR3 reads TGTGCCAGCAGCTTAGGGGCCAATTCCTACGAGCAGTACGTC.

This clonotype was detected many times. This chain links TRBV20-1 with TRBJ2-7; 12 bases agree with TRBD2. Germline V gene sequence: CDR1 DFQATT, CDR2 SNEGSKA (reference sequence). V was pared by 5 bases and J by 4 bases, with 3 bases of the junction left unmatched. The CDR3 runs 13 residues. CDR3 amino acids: CSAFLAGGYEQYF. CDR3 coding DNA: TGCAGTGCTTTCCTAGCGGGAGGGTACGAGCAGTACTTC.

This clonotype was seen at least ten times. The CDR3 is CSAPVWLYNEQFF. CDR3 nucleotides: TGCAGTGCCCCAGTTTGGCTTTACAATGAGCAGTTCTTC. J is TRBJ2-1 and V is TRBV20-1; D not resolved. V was clipped by 6 bases and J by 4 bases, with 13 bases between them. The CDR3 runs 13 residues. Per germline, CDR1 DFQATT and CDR2 SNEGSKA (reference sequence).

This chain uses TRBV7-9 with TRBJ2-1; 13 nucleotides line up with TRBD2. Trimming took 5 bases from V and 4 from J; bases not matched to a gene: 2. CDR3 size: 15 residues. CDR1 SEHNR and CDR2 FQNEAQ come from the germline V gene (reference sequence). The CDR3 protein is CASSRLAGGYNEQFF. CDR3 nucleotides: TGTGCCAGCAGCCGACTAGCGGGAGGTTACAATGAGCAGTTCTTC.

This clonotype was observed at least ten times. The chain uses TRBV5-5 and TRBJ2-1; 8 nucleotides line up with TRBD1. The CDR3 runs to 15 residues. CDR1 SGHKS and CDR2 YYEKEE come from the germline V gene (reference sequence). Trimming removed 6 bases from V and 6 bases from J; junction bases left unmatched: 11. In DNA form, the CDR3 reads TGTGCCAGCAACAGAATGGGACAGGCGGGCAATGAGCAGTTCTTC. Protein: CASNRMGQAGNEQFF.

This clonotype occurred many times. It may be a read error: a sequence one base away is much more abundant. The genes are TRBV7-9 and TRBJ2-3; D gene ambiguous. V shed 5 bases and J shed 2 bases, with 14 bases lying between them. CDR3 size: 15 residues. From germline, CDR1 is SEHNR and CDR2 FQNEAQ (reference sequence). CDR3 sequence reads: CASSPSFLTTDTQYF. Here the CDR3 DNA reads TGTGCCAGCAGCCCGTCCTTCCTAACCACAGATACGCAGTATTTT.

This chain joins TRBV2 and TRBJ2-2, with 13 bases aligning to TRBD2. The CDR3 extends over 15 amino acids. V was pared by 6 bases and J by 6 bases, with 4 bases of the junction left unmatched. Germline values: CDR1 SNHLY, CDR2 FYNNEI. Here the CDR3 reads CASRGTSGDAGELFF. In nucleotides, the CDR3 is TGTGCCAGCAGGGGGACTAGCGGGGATGCCGGGGAGCTGTTTTTT.